The 2 T cell receptor beta chains below were found in one sample sequenced in a study of post-analysis software for immune sequencing data. Points from the study as a whole: Elevated frequency relative to controls characterized four or five TRBV segments in patients, TRBV5-6, TRBV5-1 and TRBV20-1 among them.

TCR beta cDNA libraries included unique molecular identifiers. TCRdb recomputed calls from the PCR reads with MiXCR, one row per CDR3 protein. The table lists approximately 260,000 distinct CDR3 sequences, about 38% of them singletons. Their antigen targets remain unknown. Sequenced: blood. The source of these receptors is a girl aged 10-17 years with multiple sclerosis.

This clonotype was picked up many times. The genes are TRBV4-1 and TRBJ1-5; TRBD1 is a possible D gene (6 bases). This CDR3 is built from 15 residues. The germline V gene has CDR1 MGHRA and CDR2 YSYEKL. V dropped 0 bases and J dropped 6 bases, with 12 bases sitting between them. DNA of the CDR3: TGCGCCAGCAGCCAAGATAGGGGGTCCGGTCAGCCCCAGCATTTT. Translating it yields CASSQDRGSGQPQHF.

Notes on this clonotype: One base away lies a much larger clone, so this may be a sequencing read error. The chain employs TRBV12-3 or TRBV12-4 and TRBJ2-3; TRBD1 matches 9 bases. The length of the CDR3 is 15 residues. CDR3 coding DNA: TGTGCCGGCAGGCAGGACAGGGGAGGCACAGATACGCAGTATTTT. It specifies CAGRQDRGGTDTQYF.